These T cell receptor beta chains were read from a single sample in a study of radiation and T cells in renal cell carcinoma. TCRdb's table, derived via immunoSEQ multiplex PCR, lists solely in-frame clones and lacks some. The sample records tens of thousands of clones, 80% to 90% being singletons. The sample consisted of blood, taken from a patient whose treatment included radiotherapy and nephrectomy. The receptors were gathered from a woman aged 50 to 60 with renal cell carcinoma. The CDR3 runs from the conserved cysteine through the conserved F or W. D genes are given only for firm matches. Rows give clone size only sometimes, using once, few, many, or a class for an expanded clone.

clone_size,j_call,d_call,v_call,cdr3_aa,cdr3_nt
-,TRBJ1-6,TRBD1,TRBV7-9,CASSLVDRRNSPLHF,TGTGCCAGCAGCTTGGTGGACAGGCGGAATTCACCCCTCCACTTT
-,TRBJ2-7,TRBD2,TRBV7-2,CASSLVTSGNSGYEQYF,TGTGCCAGCAGCTTAGTCACTAGCGGGAATAGTGGTTACGAGCAGTACTTC
-,TRBJ1-4,TRBD1,TRBV7-2,CASSTTGKLNEKLFF,TGTGCCAGCAGCACGACAGGGAAGTTAAATGAAAAACTGTTTTTT
-,TRBJ2-1,-,TRBV7-3,CASSLYPSPGQFF,TGTGCCAGCAGCTTATATCCCTCCCCCGGCCAGTTCTTC
-,TRBJ1-2,-,TRBV28,CASSLRGALGYGYTF,TGTGCCAGCAGTTTGCGAGGGGCATTGGGCTATGGCTACACCTTC
-,TRBJ2-3,-,TRBV5-4,CASSPLRTDTQYF,TGTGCCAGCAGCCCCCTCCGCACAGATACGCAGTATTTT
once,TRBJ1-4,-,TRBV5-1,CASRRGENEKLFF,TGCGCCAGCAGAAGAGGGGAGAATGAAAAACTGTTTTTT
-,TRBJ2-3,-,TRBV7-9,CASSLAGSTDTQYF,TGTGCCAGCAGCTTAGCAGGGAGCACAGATACGCAGTATTTT
-,TRBJ2-5,TRBD2,TRBV5-4,CASSSLAGGGGETQYF,TGTGCCAGCAGCTCGCTAGCGGGAGGCGGCGGGGAGACCCAGTACTTC
-,TRBJ2-2,-,TRBV5-1,CASSFSGRAQSGELFF,TGCGCCAGCAGCTTCTCCGGTAGGGCCCAATCCGGGGAGCTGTTTTTT
-,TRBJ2-1,TRBD2,TRBV15,CATTETLRTSGGATYNEQFF,TGTGCCACCACGGAAACTCTAAGGACTAGCGGGGGGGCGACCTACAATGAGCAGTTCTTC
-,TRBJ2-7,TRBD1,TRBV9,CASSAMTGGAAEQYF,TGTGCCAGCAGCGCCATGACAGGGGGCGCGGCCGAGCAGTACTTC
-,TRBJ2-2,-,TRBV7-3,CASSSPLVSGGSGELFF,TGTGCCAGCAGCTCCCCATTGGTCTCTGGGGGATCCGGGGAGCTGTTTTTT
-,TRBJ1-5,-,TRBV19,CASLHVGSNQPQHF,TGTGCCAGTTTACACGTAGGGAGCAATCAGCCCCAGCATTTT
-,TRBJ1-2,TRBD1,TRBV5-1,CASSLGQGGYGYTF,TGCGCCAGCAGCTTGGGACAGGGGGGCTATGGCTACACCTTC
-,TRBJ1-2,-,TRBV7-2,CASSLVWGYTF,TGTGCCAGCAGCTTAGTATGGGGTTACACCTTC
-,TRBJ2-7,-,TRBV7-9,CASSPGLILSEQYF,TGTGCCAGCAGCCCGGGGCTCATTTTGAGCGAGCAGTACTTC
-,TRBJ2-3,-,TRBV18,CASSPQGDTQYF,TGTGCCAGCTCACCTCAGGGAGATACGCAGTATTTT
-,TRBJ2-3,-,TRBV4-1,CASSQEPPVSDTQYF,TGCGCCAGCAGCCAAGAACCTCCCGTTTCAGATACGCAGTATTTT
-,TRBJ2-7,-,TRBV5-4,CASSLYSGYEQYF,TGTGCCAGCAGCTTGTATTCGGGTTACGAGCAGTACTTC
-,TRBJ2-1,-,TRBV29-1,CSVSRYNEQFF,TGCAGCGTTAGTAGATACAATGAGCAGTTCTTC
-,TRBJ1-2,-,TRBV4-3,CASSQGLGGRDGYTF,TGCGCCAGCAGCCAAGGCCTGGGGGGGCGAGATGGCTACACCTTC
-,TRBJ2-7,-,TRBV28,CASSSGPIYEQYF,TGTGCCAGCAGCTCTGGCCCTATCTACGAGCAGTACTTC
once,TRBJ2-3,-,TRBV9,CASTSGSHTSTDTQYF,TGTGCCAGCACCTCCGGCTCCCACACTAGCACAGATACGCAGTATTTT
-,TRBJ2-7,-,TRBV19,CASTRSKTSSYEQYF,TGTGCCAGTACCCGATCGAAAACGAGCTCCTACGAGCAGTACTTC
-,TRBJ1-5,TRBD1,TRBV19,CASRRGRTTPQHF,TGTGCCAGTAGAAGGGGGCGGACCACGCCCCAGCATTTT
-,TRBJ1-2,TRBD1,TRBV27,CASSYRQGLGYTF,TGTGCCAGCAGTTATAGACAGGGATTAGGGTACACCTTC
once,TRBJ2-2,-,TRBV7-2,CASSLSAQGRTGELFF,TGTGCCAGCAGCTTATCTGCGCAGGGTAGAACCGGGGAGCTGTTTTTT
-,TRBJ2-5,-,TRBV18,CASSPSPMTNNRETQYF,TGTGCCAGCTCACCCTCCCCGATGACCAACAACCGGGAGACCCAGTACTTC
-,TRBJ1-6,-,TRBV25-1,CASSTRTGENSPLHF,TGTGCCAGCAGTACCCGGACGGGGGAGAATTCACCCCTCCACTTT
-,TRBJ2-6,-,TRBV28,CASRAREALSGANVLTF,TGTGCCAGCAGGGCTAGGGAGGCTCTCTCTGGGGCCAACGTCCTGACTTTC
-,TRBJ2-2,-,TRBV9,CASSHRAGADTGELFF,TGTGCCAGCAGCCACCGGGCGGGCGCGGACACCGGGGAGCTGTTTTTT
-,TRBJ2-1,TRBD2,TRBV10-1,CASSELQGAGGRKEQFF,TGCGCCAGCAGTGAGTTGCAAGGAGCGGGAGGACGAAAAGAGCAGTTCTTC
-,TRBJ2-5,-,TRBV2,CASSKTETQYF,TGTGCCAGCAGTAAGACAGAGACCCAGTACTTC
-,TRBJ1-1,-,TRBV5-1,CASSGNLNTEAFF,TGCGCCAGCTCAGGGAACCTCAACACTGAAGCTTTCTTT
-,TRBJ2-3,-,TRBV10-3,CAISEWATPVVRTSTDTQYF,TGTGCCATCAGTGAGTGGGCTACCCCAGTGGTCCGCACTAGCACAGATACGCAGTATTTT
-,TRBJ1-1,-,TRBV6-5,CASSDMDSSGAFF,TGTGCCAGCAGTGATATGGACAGCAGTGGAGCTTTCTTT
-,TRBJ1-3,TRBD1,TRBV5-5,CASSLRTGGTVGNTIYF,TGTGCCAGCAGCTTGAGGACAGGGGGAACAGTCGGAAACACCATATATTTT
-,TRBJ2-7,TRBD2,TRBV28,CASREGGAPYEQYF,TGTGCCAGCAGGGAGGGAGGGGCCCCCTACGAGCAGTACTTC
-,TRBJ1-1,TRBD1,TRBV5-4,CASRILGQGGSDTEAFF,TGTGCCAGCAGGATATTAGGGCAGGGGGGTTCGGACACTGAAGCTTTCTTT